This T cell receptor beta chain was retrieved from a study of PD-1 blockade in classical Hodgkin lymphoma. Here immunoSEQ multiplex PCR was the method, and the copy in TCRdb shows in-frame clones only, minus some. The data show some 45,000 clones, around nine tenths seen once. The CDR3 is made up of 15 amino acids. The V gene end was trimmed by 7 bases and the J gene end by 7 bases; junction bases not matched to a gene: 10. CDR1 LNHDA and CDR2 SQIVND come from the germline V gene (reference sequence). The patients all showed relapse after autologous stem cell transplantation, while their brentuximab vedotin exposure varied.

Here the sequenced sample was peripheral blood mononuclear cells (PBMCs), taken at baseline. This sequence was found in a human donor with classical Hodgkin lymphoma. The chain couples TRBV19 to TRBJ2-1, with 10 bases that match TRBD1. The CDR3 DNA reads TGTGCCAGTACCCCCAGACAGGGGGCCGTAAATGAGCAGTTCTTC. It encodes CASTPRQGAVNEQFF. Using reference TRBV19 and TRBJ2-1 for the parts outside the CDR3, the full variable domain is DGGITQSPKYLFRKEGQNVTLSCEQNLNHDAMYWYRQDPGQGLRLIYYSQIVNDFQKGDIAEGYSVSREKKESFPLTVTSAQKNPTAFYLCASTPRQGAVNEQFFGPGTRLTVL.